Detailed here is one T cell receptor (beta chain). This specimen comes from a study of blood T cell repertoires in COVID-19. Study summary: Acute and convalescent COVID-19 specimens originated in the United States, Italy and Spain. PBMCs, B-cell-depleted T cells, or T cells provided the cDNA or gDNA that made up the material.

Authors' methods: Nucleated cell number was recorded as an estimate derived from reference gene primer amplification. Generated by immunoSEQ multiplex PCR, the TCRdb table keeps only in-frame clones and is missing some. V and J calls and clone size are given by that table; D and trimming were obtained from the DNA. This table has 300,000 to 350,000 clones, over 85% appearing once. Which cohort a participant joined came from the clinical history participants gave. The germline CDR1 and CDR2 sequences are ENHRY and SYGVKD. Trimming removed 6 bases at V and 5 bases at J, with 11 bases between. The CDR3 contains 13 residues.

This sequence joins TRBV10-3 and TRBJ1-5; the D is unclear. The sequenced sample consisted of PBMCs or T cells enriched from blood (not recorded which). The receptor was isolated from a woman in her twenties or thirties who had recovered from COVID-19. This chain's CDR3 is CAISPEVDQPQHF. Here the CDR3 DNA reads TGTGCCATCAGCCCGGAGGTCGATCAGCCCCAGCATTTT.